Listed here are 32 T cell receptor beta chains from one sample, sequenced in a study of blood T cell repertoires in COVID-19. Here immunoSEQ multiplex PCR was the method, and the copy in TCRdb shows in-frame clones only, minus some. The data show under 45,000 clones, approximately 85% seen once. The specimen sequenced was peripheral blood. These receptors were obtained from a man in his 60s with active or convalescent COVID-19.

J is TRBJ1-5 and V is TRBV18; 8 nucleotides align to TRBD1. Trimming took 4 bases from V and 4 from J; bases not matched to a gene: 3. Germline CDR1 KGHSH, CDR2 LQKENI. This CDR3 has 14 residues. This chain's CDR3 is CASSRTGGNQPQHF. DNA of the CDR3: TGTGCCAGCTCACGAACAGGGGGTAATCAGCCCCAGCATTTT.

The chain employs TRBV7-9 and TRBJ1-4; D is ambiguous. CDR1 SEHNR and CDR2 FQNEAQ come from the germline V gene (reference sequence). This CDR3 is built from 14 residues. With 6 bases removed from V and 3 bases from J, the gap between germline ends came to 11 bases. DNA of the CDR3: TGTGCCAGCAGTTCCGGGTCCTCTAATGAAAAACTGTTTTTT. The encoded protein is CASSSGSSNEKLFF.

The J gene is TRBJ1-1, the V gene TRBV5-6; D gene ambiguous. Trimming pared 0 bases from V and 3 bases from J, leaving 12 bases between. The CDR3 is made up of 15 amino acids. Germline CDR1 reads SGHDT; CDR2 reads YYEEEE. The CDR3 region has the DNA TGTGCCAGCAGCTTGGTCGCGCTCCGGGACACTGAAGCTTTCTTT. Residues: CASSLVALRDTEAFF.

The rearrangement uses TRBV4-3 and TRBJ2-3; D may be TRBD2 (5 bases). CDR3 length: 16 amino acids. The V end was cut by 0 bases, the J end by 2 bases, with 12 bases between. Germline-derived CDR1 and CDR2 are LGHNA and YSLEER. CDR3 loop: CASSQEPAAFTDTQYF. DNA for the CDR3: TGCGCCAGCAGCCAAGAACCAGCGGCCTTCACAGATACGCAGTATTTT.

This clone came up a few times. The V and J genes are TRBV5-1 and TRBJ2-1; D is perhaps TRBD2 (6 bases). This CDR3 contains 14 residues. Germline CDR1 SGHRS, CDR2 YFSETQ. V lost 3 bases and J lost 0, with 7 bases in between. The CDR3 sequence is CASSSGDSYNEQFF. CDR3 nucleotide sequence: TGCGCCAGCAGCTCGGGGGACTCCTACAATGAGCAGTTCTTC.

This clone was counted between two and nine times. The chain couples TRBV7-8 to TRBJ1-3; D not resolved. CDR3 length: 16 amino acids. Trimming took off 0 bases at V and 0 bases at J, with 9 bases between the two ends. Germline V gene data show CDR1 as SGHVS and CDR2 as FQNEAQ. As DNA, the CDR3 is TGTGCCAGCAGCTTAGCTGAGGGAATCTCTGGAAACACCATATATTTT. The encoded protein is CASSLAEGISGNTIYF.

This rearrangement joins TRBV9 to TRBJ2-1; possible D gene TRBD2, 6 bases. The CDR3 has 17 amino acids. Trimming removed 0 bases from V and 9 bases from J, with 22 bases in between. Germline V lookup: CDR1 SGDLS, CDR2 YYNGEE. This chain's CDR3 is CASSVGPEAGPLSEQFF. The CDR3, as DNA: TGTGCCAGCAGCGTAGGCCCGGAGGCGGGGCCCCTGAGTGAGCAGTTCTTC.

This chain links TRBV2 with TRBJ2-5; TRBD1 might be the D (6 bases). This CDR3 region has 15 residues. V lost 4 bases to trimming and J lost 5 bases, with 17 bases between them. The germline V gene encodes CDR1 SNHLY and CDR2 FYNNEI. The CDR3 bases are TGTGCCAGCAGTGTAGACCGGGACACTGTGGAGACCCAGTACTTC. It encodes CASSVDRDTVETQYF.

The chain links TRBV5-8 to TRBJ1-1, with D unclear. The V end was cut by 2 bases, the J end by 2 bases, with 7 bases between. The CDR3 loop spans 13 amino acids. CDR1 and CDR2 (germline): SGHTS, YDEGEE. The CDR3 DNA sequence: TGTGCCAGCAGCTTAATTATTAACACTGAAGCTTTCTTT. Its protein is CASSLIINTEAFF.

This sequence joins TRBV5-5 and TRBJ2-2, with TRBD2 identical over 8 bases. The CDR3 is 18 residues long. From germline, CDR1 is SGHKS and CDR2 YYEKEE (reference sequence). Trimming at V came to 4 bases and at J to 1 base, leaving 12 bases not matched to a gene. The CDR3 DNA follows: TGTGCCAGCAGCCGGCTCCCTAGCGGGCGGGAGAACACCGGGGAGCTGTTTTTT. Residues: CASSRLPSGRENTGELFF.

V is TRBV5-1 and J is TRBJ1-4, with TRBD1 matching 7 bases. CDR1 SGHRS and CDR2 YFSETQ come from the germline V gene. The CDR3 sequence is 14 residues long. V lost 5 bases and J lost 6; bases outside the gene matches: 7. CDR3 sequence: CASSLGTVYEKLFF. The CDR3 DNA reads TGCGCCAGCAGTCTAGGGACAGTTTATGAAAAACTGTTTTTT. Using reference TRBV5-1 and TRBJ1-4 for the parts outside the CDR3, the full variable domain is KAGVTQTPRYLIKTRGQQVTLSCSPISGHRSVSWYQQTPGQGLQFLFEYFSETQRNKGNFPGRFSGRQFSNSRSEMNVSTLELGDSALYLCASSLGTVYEKLFFGSGTQLSVL.

The V call is TRBV12-3 or TRBV12-4, the J call TRBJ1-1; D gene uncertain. Deletions cut 6 bases from V and 0 bases from J, with 8 bases between. The CDR3 spans 13 residues. The CDR3 DNA follows: TGTGCCAGCAGGCCCACAATGAACACTGAAGCTTTCTTT. It is translated as CASRPTMNTEAFF.

The genes are TRBV5-1 and TRBJ2-4; 10 nucleotides align to TRBD1. Losses at the gene ends were 3 bases for V and 9 bases for J; bases not matched to a gene: 3. Germline V gives CDR1 SGHRS, CDR2 YFSETQ. The CDR3 length is 13 residues. The CDR3 DNA reads as TGCGCCAGCAGCTGGACAGGGGGAGGCATTCAGTACTTC. As protein: CASSWTGGGIQYF.

V usage is TRBV5-6 and J usage is TRBJ1-2, with 9 bases that match TRBD1. V lost 6 bases to trimming and J lost 4 bases; unmatched junction nucleotides: 13. The CDR3 is made up of 16 amino acids. From germline, CDR1 is SGHDT and CDR2 YYEEEE. The CDR3 region is CASNPTPEQGAYGYTF. CDR3 in DNA: TGTGCCAGCAACCCAACTCCGGAACAGGGGGCCTATGGCTACACCTTC.

The chain joins TRBV3-1 (or the pseudogene TRBV3-2) to TRBJ2-6; D perhaps matches TRBD1 (5 bases). Between the trimmed V and J ends, which lost 0 bases and 4 bases, there was a span of 13 bases. Germline V CDR1 and CDR2: LGHDT, YNNKEL (reference sequence). The CDR3 totals 17 residues. The CDR3 spells CASSQDFRVAGANVLTF. In nucleotides, the CDR3 is TGTGCCAGCAGCCAAGATTTCAGGGTGGCAGGGGCCAACGTCCTGACTTTC.

This clone was counted ten times or more. This sequence joins TRBV4-1 and TRBJ2-2; TRBD2 might be the D (6 bases). Germline V lookup: CDR1 MGHRA, CDR2 YSYEKL. The V gene lost 1 base and the J gene lost 6 bases, with 9 bases spanning the gap. The CDR3 contains 14 residues. CDR3 amino acids: CASSQGPGAGELFF. CDR3 coding DNA: TGCGCCAGCAGCCAAGGGCCGGGGGCCGGGGAGCTGTTTTTT.

The CDR3 DNA follows: TGTGCCAGCAGCTTAGTTGCCTACGAGGAAAAACTGTTTTTT. It yields the protein CASSLVAYEEKLFF. The chain carries TRBV7-9 and TRBJ1-4, with D unclear. V dropped 1 base and J dropped 8 bases, with 11 bases sitting between them. This CDR3 spans 14 amino acids. Germline CDR1 and CDR2: SEHNR and FQNEAQ (reference sequence).

The chain carries TRBV5-1 and TRBJ1-2; no definite D call. V lost 4 bases, J lost 5 bases, and 15 bases lay in between. The germline CDR1 and CDR2 sequences are SGHRS and YFSETQ. The CDR3 length is 14 residues. The CDR3 protein is CASSAPGPGYGYTF. In nucleotides, the CDR3 is TGCGCCAGCAGCGCACCTGGGCCGGGGTATGGCTACACCTTC.

This clone was seen just once. V is TRBV28 and J is TRBJ2-1; the D is unclear. Germline V lookup: CDR1 MDHEN, CDR2 SYDVKM. V was trimmed by 3 bases and J by 4 bases, leaving 7 bases between them. This CDR3 comprises 13 residues. Here the CDR3 reads CASSFSRYNEQFF. The CDR3 nucleotides read TGTGCCAGCAGTTTCTCCAGGTACAATGAGCAGTTCTTC.

The chain is built from TRBV10-3 and TRBJ1-3; 7 bases align to TRBD1. With V trimmed by 7 bases and J by 0 bases, 3 bases remained unmatched. Germline CDR1 is ENHRY and CDR2 is SYGVKD. The CDR3 is made up of 14 amino acids. CDR3 loop: CAIKGTDSGNTIYF. CDR3 nucleotide sequence: TGTGCCATCAAAGGGACAGACTCTGGAAACACCATATATTTT.

This clone qualifies as medium-sized (0.01 to 0.1%). The rearrangement uses TRBV7-9 and TRBJ1-2; D is perhaps TRBD1 (5 bases). Looked up from germline, CDR1 is SEHNR and CDR2 is FQNEAQ (reference sequence). This CDR3 is 15 amino acids long. V lost 5 bases and J 3 bases, leaving 16 bases between the germline ends. CDR3: CASSHFGAQDYGYTF. The CDR3 DNA follows: TGTGCCAGCAGCCATTTTGGGGCGCAGGACTATGGCTACACCTTC. Looking up the rest from reference TRBV7-9 and TRBJ1-2 gives the full variable domain: DTGVSQNPRHKITKRGQNVTFRCDPISEHNRLYWYRQTLGQGPEFLTYFQNEAQLEKSRLLSDRFSAERPKGSFSTLEIQRTEQGDSAMYLCASSHFGAQDYGYTFGSGTRLTVV.

V and J are TRBV19 and TRBJ1-5; D call uncertain. The CDR3 has 13 amino acids. V dropped 6 bases and J dropped 6 bases, with 12 bases sitting between them. The V gene's germline CDR1 is LNHDA and CDR2 SQIVND (reference sequence). DNA of the CDR3: TGTGCCAGTAGGAATACAGTGGGTCAGCCCCAGCATTTT. This translates into CASRNTVGQPQHF. Together with reference TRBV19 and TRBJ1-5, the CDR3 gives the full variable domain: DGGITQSPKYLFRKEGQNVTLSCEQNLNHDAMYWYRQDPGQGLRLIYYSQIVNDFQKGDIAEGYSVSREKKESFPLTVTSAQKNPTAFYLCASRNTVGQPQHFGDGTRLSIL.

V gene TRBV7-2 combines with J gene TRBJ1-3, with TRBD1 as a possible D gene (5 bases). V lost 1 base and J lost 0, with 16 bases in between. The CDR3 is 18 amino acids. Germline V gene sequence: CDR1 SGHTA, CDR2 FQGNSA. For the CDR3, the DNA is TGTGCCAGCAGCTTAGATCCCCGACAGATTATCTCTGGAAACACCATATATTTT. Its translation: CASSLDPRQIISGNTIYF.

The gene calls are TRBV10-3 and TRBJ1-2; 8 bases are a match to TRBD1. CDR1 ENHRY and CDR2 SYGVKD come from the germline V gene. With V trimmed by 7 bases and J by 4 bases, 14 bases remained unmatched. The CDR3 extends over 16 amino acids. The CDR3 DNA reads TGTGCCATCAAGAGGGATGGCGGGACAGGAACCTATGGCTACACCTTC. This translates into CAIKRDGGTGTYGYTF.

This chain connects TRBV5-1 to TRBJ2-5; tentative D call: TRBD2 (6 bases). V lost 2 bases, J lost 5 bases, and 7 bases lay in between. CDR3 size: 12 residues. Germline values: CDR1 SGHRS, CDR2 YFSETQ. CDR3 residues: CASSFAGETQYF. The DNA for the CDR3 is TGCGCCAGCAGCTTCGCGGGGGAGACCCAGTACTTC.

A few counts support this clone. The chain carries TRBV27 and TRBJ1-5; D uncertain. The V gene's germline CDR1 is MNHEY and CDR2 SMNVEV (reference sequence). Trimming took 3 bases from V and 0 from J, leaving 9 bases between them. This CDR3 is built from 15 residues. CDR3 nucleotide sequence: TGTGCCAGCAGTTTGCTCGCGGGTAGCAATCAGCCCCAGCATTTT. It encodes CASSLLAGSNQPQHF.

The chain has TRBV4-3 and TRBJ2-1; D is possibly TRBD1 (6 bases). Germline assignment: CDR1 LGHNA and CDR2 YSLEER. The CDR3 sequence is 16 residues long. V lost 0 bases to trimming and J lost 4 bases, with 13 bases between them. The CDR3 spells CASSQELGQIYNEQFF. DNA for the CDR3: TGCGCCAGCAGCCAAGAGTTAGGACAGATATACAATGAGCAGTTCTTC.

This clone was seen a handful of times. The chain carries TRBV28 and TRBJ1-5, with D uncertain. Deletions cut 5 bases from V and 0 bases from J, with 14 bases between. This CDR3 is 16 amino acids long. CDR1 and CDR2 (germline): MDHEN, SYDVKM. The CDR3 is CASSPSGSYSNQPQHF. In nucleotides, the CDR3 is TGTGCCAGCAGTCCTTCGGGGAGTTATAGCAATCAGCCCCAGCATTTT. The variable domain in full, with the rest retrieved from reference TRBV28 and TRBJ1-5, is DVKVTQSSRYLVKRTGEKVFLECVQDMDHENMFWYRQDPGLGLRLIYFSYDVKMKEKGDIPEGYSVSREKKERFSLILESASTNQTSMYLCASSPSGSYSNQPQHFGDGTRLSIL.

The chain employs TRBV19 and TRBJ2-3; maybe TRBD1 (6 bases). CDR1 LNHDA and CDR2 SQIVND come from the germline V gene (reference sequence). Trimming shortened V by 3 bases and J by 3 bases, and 13 bases separated the two germline ends. The CDR3 spans 15 residues. The CDR3 sequence is CASSIRTGSTDTQYF. As DNA, the CDR3 is TGTGCCAGTAGTATTAGAACAGGGTCTACAGATACGCAGTATTTT.

The chain combines TRBV9 with TRBJ1-1; the D gene is possibly TRBD1 (5 bases). V was cut by 0 bases and J by 3 bases, with 9 bases left in between. Germline CDR1 and CDR2: SGDLS and YYNGEE. The CDR3 extends over 14 amino acids. The CDR3 nucleotides are TGTGCCAGCAGCGTAGTCAGGGCTCACACTGAAGCTTTCTTT. This sequence encodes CASSVVRAHTEAFF.

This clone has more than one count but fewer than ten. The CDR3 loop is CASSHASGRGTDTQYF. Here the CDR3 DNA reads TGCGCCAGCAGCCACGCTAGCGGGAGGGGCACAGATACGCAGTATTTT. V usage is TRBV4-1 and J usage is TRBJ2-3; 12 nucleotides agree with TRBD2. The germline V gene has CDR1 MGHRA and CDR2 YSYEKL. This CDR3 is built from 16 residues. V was pared by 3 bases and J by 1 base, with 2 bases of the junction left unmatched.

This clone was observed a handful of times. This sequence joins TRBV11-2 and TRBJ2-5; D is possibly TRBD2 (6 bases). Looked up from germline, CDR1 is SGHAT and CDR2 is FQNNGV. V was trimmed by 3 bases and J by 9 bases, leaving 14 bases between them. This CDR3 is 13 amino acids long. CDR3 DNA sequence: TGTGCCAGCAGCTTTACGGATCGCGGGGCCCAGTACTTC. This encodes CASSFTDRGAQYF.